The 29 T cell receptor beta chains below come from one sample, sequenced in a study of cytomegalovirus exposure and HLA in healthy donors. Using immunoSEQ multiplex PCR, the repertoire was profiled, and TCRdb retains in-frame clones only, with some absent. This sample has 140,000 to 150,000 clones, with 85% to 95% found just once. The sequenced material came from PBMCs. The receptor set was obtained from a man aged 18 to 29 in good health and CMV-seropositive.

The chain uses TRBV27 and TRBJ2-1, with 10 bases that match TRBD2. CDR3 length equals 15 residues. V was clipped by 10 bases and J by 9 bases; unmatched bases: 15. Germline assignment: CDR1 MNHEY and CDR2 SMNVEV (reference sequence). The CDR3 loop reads CATRPASGSRGEQFF. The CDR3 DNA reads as TGTGCCACCCGGCCGGCTAGCGGGAGTCGGGGTGAGCAGTTCTTC.

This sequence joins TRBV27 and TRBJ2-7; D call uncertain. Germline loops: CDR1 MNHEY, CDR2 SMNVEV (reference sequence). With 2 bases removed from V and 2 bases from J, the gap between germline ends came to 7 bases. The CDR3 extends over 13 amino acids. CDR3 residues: CASSLGQTYEQYF. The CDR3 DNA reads TGTGCCAGCAGTTTAGGTCAGACCTACGAGCAGTACTTC.

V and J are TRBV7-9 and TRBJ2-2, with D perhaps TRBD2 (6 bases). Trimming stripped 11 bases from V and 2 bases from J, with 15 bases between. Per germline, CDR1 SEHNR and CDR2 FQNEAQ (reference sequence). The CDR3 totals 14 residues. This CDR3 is CAWGWRGNTGELFF. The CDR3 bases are TGTGCCTGGGGCTGGCGGGGAAACACCGGGGAGCTGTTTTTT.

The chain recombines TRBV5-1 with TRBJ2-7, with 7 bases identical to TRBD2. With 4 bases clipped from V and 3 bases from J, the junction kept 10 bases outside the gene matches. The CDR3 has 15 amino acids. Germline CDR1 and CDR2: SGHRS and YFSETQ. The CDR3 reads CASSRSASGGYEQYF. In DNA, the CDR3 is TGCGCCAGCAGCCGATCCGCTAGCGGTGGCTACGAGCAGTACTTC.

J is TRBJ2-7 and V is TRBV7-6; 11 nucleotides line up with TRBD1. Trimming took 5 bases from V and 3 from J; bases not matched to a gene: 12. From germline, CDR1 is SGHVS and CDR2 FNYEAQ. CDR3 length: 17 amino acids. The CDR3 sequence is CASSPKLPGQGVYEQYF. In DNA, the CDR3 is TGTGCCAGCAGCCCAAAACTCCCGGGACAGGGGGTCTACGAGCAGTACTTC.

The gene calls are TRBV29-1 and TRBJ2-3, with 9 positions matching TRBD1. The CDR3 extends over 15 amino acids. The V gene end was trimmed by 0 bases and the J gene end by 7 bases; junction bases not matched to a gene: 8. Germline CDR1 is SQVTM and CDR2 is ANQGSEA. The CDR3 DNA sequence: TGCAGCGTTGAAGATGGGAGACAGGGGGGAAATACGCAGTATTTT. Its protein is CSVEDGRQGGNTQYF.

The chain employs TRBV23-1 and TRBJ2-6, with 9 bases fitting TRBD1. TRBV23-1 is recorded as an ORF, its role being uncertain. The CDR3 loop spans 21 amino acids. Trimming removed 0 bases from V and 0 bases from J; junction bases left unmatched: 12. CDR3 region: CASSQSTQGATRSSGANVLTF. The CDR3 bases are TGCGCCAGCAGTCAATCGACACAGGGGGCGACGCGGAGCTCTGGGGCCAACGTCCTGACTTTC.

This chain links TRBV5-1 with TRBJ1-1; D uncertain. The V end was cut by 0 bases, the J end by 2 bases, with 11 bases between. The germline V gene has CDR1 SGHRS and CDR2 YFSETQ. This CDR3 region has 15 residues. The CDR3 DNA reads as TGCGCCAGCAGCTTGGTGCCGCAGATCAACACTGAAGCTTTCTTT. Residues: CASSLVPQINTEAFF.

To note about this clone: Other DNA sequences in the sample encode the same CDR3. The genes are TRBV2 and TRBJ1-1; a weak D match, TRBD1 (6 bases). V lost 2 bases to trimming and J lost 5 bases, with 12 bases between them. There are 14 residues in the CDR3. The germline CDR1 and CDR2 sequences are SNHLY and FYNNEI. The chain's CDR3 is CASSERGAGTEAFF. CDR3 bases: TGTGCCAGCAGTGAACGGGGGGCTGGGACTGAAGCTTTCTTT.

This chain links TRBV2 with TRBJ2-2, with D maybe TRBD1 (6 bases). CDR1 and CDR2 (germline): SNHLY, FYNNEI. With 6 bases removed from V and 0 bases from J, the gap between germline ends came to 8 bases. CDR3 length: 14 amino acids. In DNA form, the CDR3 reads TGTGCCAGCAGCGGGACACCGAACACCGGGGAGCTGTTTTTT. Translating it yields CASSGTPNTGELFF.

CDR3 coding DNA: TGTGCCAGCAGAACAGGGAGTTATAATTCACCCCTCCACTTT. This encodes CASRTGSYNSPLHF. This rearrangement joins TRBV27 to TRBJ1-6; weak D call: TRBD1 (6 bases). Trimming left V 6 bases short and J 4 bases short, with 10 bases between. Germline CDR1 MNHEY, CDR2 SMNVEV (reference sequence). This CDR3 comprises 14 residues.

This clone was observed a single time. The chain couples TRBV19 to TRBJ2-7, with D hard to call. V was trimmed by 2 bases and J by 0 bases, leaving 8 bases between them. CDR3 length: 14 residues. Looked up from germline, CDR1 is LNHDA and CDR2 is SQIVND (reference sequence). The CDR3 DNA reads TGTGCCAGTAGTATATCTGGCAGCTCCTACGAGCAGTACTTC. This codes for CASSISGSSYEQYF.

In nucleotides, the CDR3 is TGTGCCAGCAGTATGACAGGGGGGTACGAGCAGTACTTC. It encodes CASSMTGGYEQYF. This rearrangement joins TRBV6-6 to TRBJ2-7; 9 nucleotides align to TRBD1. CDR3 length: 13 residues. In germline, CDR1 is MNHNY, CDR2 SVGAGI (reference sequence). J gave up 4 bases and V 5 bases, and 3 bases lay outside the gene matches.

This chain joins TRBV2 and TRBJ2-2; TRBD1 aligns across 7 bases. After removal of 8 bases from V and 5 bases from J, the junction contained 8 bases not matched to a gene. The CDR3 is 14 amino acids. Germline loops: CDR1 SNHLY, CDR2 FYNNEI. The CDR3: CASGRDRVTGELFF. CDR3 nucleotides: TGTGCCAGCGGGAGAGACAGGGTTACCGGGGAGCTGTTTTTT.

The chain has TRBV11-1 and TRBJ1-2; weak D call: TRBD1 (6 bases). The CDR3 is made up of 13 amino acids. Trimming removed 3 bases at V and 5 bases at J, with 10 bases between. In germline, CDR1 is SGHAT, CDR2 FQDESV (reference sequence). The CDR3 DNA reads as TGTGCCAGCAGCTTTAACAGGGATTATGGCTACACCTTC. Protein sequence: CASSFNRDYGYTF. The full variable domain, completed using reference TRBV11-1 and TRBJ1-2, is EAEVAQSPRYKITEKSQAVAFWCDPISGHATLYWYRQILGQGPELLVQFQDESVVDDSQLPKDRFSAERLKGVDSTLKIQPAELGDSAMYLCASSFNRDYGYTFGSGTRLTVV.

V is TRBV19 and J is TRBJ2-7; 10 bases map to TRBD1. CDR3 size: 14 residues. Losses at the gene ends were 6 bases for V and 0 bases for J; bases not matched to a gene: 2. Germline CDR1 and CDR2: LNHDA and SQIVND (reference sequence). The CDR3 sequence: CASSGTGASYEQYF. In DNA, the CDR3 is TGTGCCAGTAGCGGGACAGGGGCCTCCTACGAGCAGTACTTC.

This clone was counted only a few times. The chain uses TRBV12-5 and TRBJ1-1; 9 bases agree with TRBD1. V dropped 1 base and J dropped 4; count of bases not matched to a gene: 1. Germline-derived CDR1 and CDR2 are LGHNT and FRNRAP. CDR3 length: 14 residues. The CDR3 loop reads CASGLGTGATEAFF. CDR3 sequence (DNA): TGTGCTAGTGGTTTGGGGACAGGGGCCACTGAAGCTTTCTTT.

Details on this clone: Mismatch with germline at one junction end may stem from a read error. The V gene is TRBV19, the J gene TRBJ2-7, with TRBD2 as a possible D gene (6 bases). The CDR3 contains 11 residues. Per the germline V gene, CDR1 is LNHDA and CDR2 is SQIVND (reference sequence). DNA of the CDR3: TGTGCCAGTAGTATACGGTCGGGGGTCTTCTTC. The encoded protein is CASSIRSGVFF.

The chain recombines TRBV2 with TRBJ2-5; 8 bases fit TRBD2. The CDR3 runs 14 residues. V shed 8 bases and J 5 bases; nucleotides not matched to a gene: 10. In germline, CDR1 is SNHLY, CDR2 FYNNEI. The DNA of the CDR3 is TGTGCCAGCCTAATGAGCGGGAGTACGGAGACCCAGTACTTC. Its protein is CASLMSGSTETQYF.

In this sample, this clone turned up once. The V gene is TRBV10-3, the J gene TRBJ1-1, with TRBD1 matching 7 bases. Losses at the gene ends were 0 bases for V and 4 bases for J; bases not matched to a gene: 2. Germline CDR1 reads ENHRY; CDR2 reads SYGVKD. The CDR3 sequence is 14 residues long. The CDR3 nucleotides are TGTGCCATCAGTGAGTCCCCAGGGGGCACTGAAGCTTTCTTT. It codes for CAISESPGGTEAFF.

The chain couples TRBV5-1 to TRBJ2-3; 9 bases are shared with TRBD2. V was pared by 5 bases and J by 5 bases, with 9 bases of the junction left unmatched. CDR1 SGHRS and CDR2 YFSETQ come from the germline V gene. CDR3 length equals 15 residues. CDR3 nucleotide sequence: TGCGCCAGCAGTGGAGTAGCGGGAGAGGGAGATACGCAGTATTTT. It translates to CASSGVAGEGDTQYF.

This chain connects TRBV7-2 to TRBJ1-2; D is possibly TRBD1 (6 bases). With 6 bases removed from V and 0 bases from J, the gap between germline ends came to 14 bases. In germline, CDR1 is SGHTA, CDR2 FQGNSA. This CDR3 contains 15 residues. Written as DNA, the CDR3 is TGTGCCAGCAGTGATCGGACAGCCACTAACTATGGCTACACCTTC. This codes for CASSDRTATNYGYTF.

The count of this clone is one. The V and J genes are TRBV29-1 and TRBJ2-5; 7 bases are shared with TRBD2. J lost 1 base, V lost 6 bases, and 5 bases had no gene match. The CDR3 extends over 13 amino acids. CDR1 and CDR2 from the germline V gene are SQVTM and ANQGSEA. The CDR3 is CSVLRTSQETQYF. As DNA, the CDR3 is TGCAGCGTACTTAGGACTAGCCAAGAGACCCAGTACTTC.

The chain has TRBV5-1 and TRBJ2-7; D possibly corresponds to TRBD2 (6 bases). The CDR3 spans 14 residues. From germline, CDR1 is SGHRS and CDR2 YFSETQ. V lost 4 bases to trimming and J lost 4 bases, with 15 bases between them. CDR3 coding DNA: TGCGCCAGCAGCCTCATCGGGAGATGGTACGAGCAGTACTTC. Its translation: CASSLIGRWYEQYF.

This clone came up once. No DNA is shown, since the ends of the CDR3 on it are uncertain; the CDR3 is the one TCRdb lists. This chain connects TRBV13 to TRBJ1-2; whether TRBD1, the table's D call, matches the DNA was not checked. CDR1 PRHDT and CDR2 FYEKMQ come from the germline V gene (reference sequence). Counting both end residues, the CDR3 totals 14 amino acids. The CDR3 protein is CASSPSFGTGAPTF.

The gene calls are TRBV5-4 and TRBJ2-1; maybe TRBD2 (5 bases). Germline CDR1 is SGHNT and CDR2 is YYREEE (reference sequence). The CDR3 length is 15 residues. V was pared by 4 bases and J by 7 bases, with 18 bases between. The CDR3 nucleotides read TGTGCCAGCAGCCCTGGCGGGCCGCTAGGGAATGAGCAGTTCTTC. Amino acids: CASSPGGPLGNEQFF.

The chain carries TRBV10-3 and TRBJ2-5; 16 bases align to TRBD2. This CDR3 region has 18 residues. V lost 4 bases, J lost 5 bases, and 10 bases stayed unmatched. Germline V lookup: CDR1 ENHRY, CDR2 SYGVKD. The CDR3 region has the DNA TGTGCCATCAGTGCCGGGACTAGCGGGAGGGCCGGGGAGGAGACCCAGTACTTC. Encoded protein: CAISAGTSGRAGEETQYF.

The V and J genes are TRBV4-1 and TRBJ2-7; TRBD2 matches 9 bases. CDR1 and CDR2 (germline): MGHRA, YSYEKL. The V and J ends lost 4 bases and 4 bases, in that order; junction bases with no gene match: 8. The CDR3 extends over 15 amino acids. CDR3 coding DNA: TGCGCCAGCAGCCTGTACGGCGGGAGGGCGTACGAGCAGTACTTC. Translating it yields CASSLYGGRAYEQYF.

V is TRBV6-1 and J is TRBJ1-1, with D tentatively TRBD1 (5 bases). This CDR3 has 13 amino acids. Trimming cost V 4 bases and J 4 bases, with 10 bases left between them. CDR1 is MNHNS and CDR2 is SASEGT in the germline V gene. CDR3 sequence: CASSADSPTEAFF. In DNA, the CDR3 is TGTGCCAGCAGTGCTGACAGCCCCACTGAAGCTTTCTTT.